This T cell receptor beta chain was found in a study of read filtering for tumor transcriptome and immune sequencing. The overall study: After DNase treatment, RNA was made into whole-transcriptome libraries.

The library was built from about 0.4 ug RNA with molecular barcoded adaptors for alpha/delta and beta/gamma chains. TCRdb recomputed calls from the reads with MiXCR, one row per CDR3 protein. In the table there are some 120,000 distinct CDR3 sequences, over 10% of which are singletons. Looked up from germline, CDR1 is MNHEY and CDR2 is SVGEGT. The CDR3 runs 14 residues. As for this clonotype: A much larger clone is a single base away; this may be a read error.

The TCR originated in a donor aged 40 or older with multiple myeloma. The sequenced sample consisted of a population of CD138-negative cells sorted from bone marrow. The chain employs TRBV6-2 or TRBV6-3 and TRBJ2-1; D gene ambiguous. CDR3 nucleotides: TGTGCCAGCGGTTACTCGGGCCTCTACAATGAGCAGTTCTTC. This translates into CASGYSGLYNEQFF.